Below are 29 T cell receptor beta chains sequenced from a single sample in a study of quantifying T cell responses using KT2 cells. Study overall: cDNA was made from DNase-treated RNA using alpha and beta constant primers.

An oligo carrying a UMI was ligated to the cDNA 3' end. First-round PCR used 3 to 4 cycles and beta primers RC1.1 and RC1.2 covering TRBC1 and TRBC2. TCRdb re-derived calls from the UMI-ligation and nested PCR reads in MiXCR, one entry per CDR3 protein. Among 52,000 or so distinct CDR3 sequences listed, roughly an eighth were seen once. Specimen: PBMCs spiked with cells of the T cell clone KT2. The receptors were sampled from a human donor.

In this sample, this clonotype turned up a few times. V is TRBV9 and J is TRBJ2-3; no reliable D call. Trimming left V 0 bases short and J 0 bases short, with 14 bases between. The germline V gene encodes CDR1 SGDLS and CDR2 YYNGEE. The CDR3 totals 17 residues. DNA for the CDR3: TGTGCCAGCAGCGTAGATCTTGGGCAGATGAGCACAGATACGCAGTATTTT. As protein: CASSVDLGQMSTDTQYF.

The chain has TRBV7-9 and TRBJ1-6, with a tentative D call TRBD1 (6 bases). Per the germline V gene, CDR1 is SEHNR and CDR2 is FQNEAQ (reference sequence). The CDR3 consists of 14 residues. V lost 2 bases and J 6 bases, leaving 8 bases between the germline ends. The CDR3 region has the DNA TGTGCCAGCAGCTTAACAGGGCCTAATTCACCCCTCCACTTT. Protein: CASSLTGPNSPLHF.

The chain combines TRBV28 with TRBJ2-7; no firm D call. V lost 1 base and J lost 0, with 7 bases in between. This CDR3 contains 14 residues. The germline gives CDR1 MDHEN, CDR2 SYDVKM. The CDR3 sequence is CASSLSGLSYEQYF. DNA of the CDR3: TGTGCCAGCAGTTTATCTGGTCTCTCCTACGAGCAGTACTTC.

This clonotype was observed at least ten times. The chain combines TRBV3-1 with TRBJ1-1, with D possibly matching TRBD1 (6 bases). The CDR3 sequence is 16 residues long. The ends were cut back, 1 base at V and 0 bases at J, with 12 bases in the middle. CDR1 and CDR2 from the germline V gene are LGHDT and YNNKEL (reference sequence). The chain's CDR3 is CASSQGGLPLNTEAFF. For the CDR3, the DNA is TGTGCCAGCAGCCAAGGGGGGCTCCCATTGAACACTGAAGCTTTCTTT.

This clonotype appeared many times. J is TRBJ2-1 and V is TRBV9, with 9 positions matching TRBD2. The CDR3 has 14 amino acids. The V gene end was trimmed by 8 bases and the J gene end by 7 bases; junction bases not matched to a gene: 10. Germline V CDR1 and CDR2: SGDLS, YYNGEE. The chain's CDR3 is CASSYGGGANEQFF. The CDR3 DNA reads TGTGCCAGTTCTTATGGCGGGGGGGCAAATGAGCAGTTCTTC. Full variable domain (missing parts from reference TRBV9 and TRBJ2-1): DSGVTQTPKHLITATGQRVTLRCSPRSGDLSVYWYQQSLDQGLQFLIQYYNGEERAKGNILERFSAQQFPDLHSELNLSSLELGDSALYFCASSYGGGANEQFFGPGTRLTVL.

This clonotype has a handful of counts. This chain connects TRBV6-2 or TRBV6-3 to TRBJ2-1; D may be TRBD2 (6 bases). CDR3 length: 14 residues. V lost 8 bases and J lost 0, with 11 bases in between. The germline gives CDR1 MNHEY, CDR2 SVGEGT. The CDR3 region has the DNA TGTGCCAGCGGGGAGGCCACCTCCTACAATGAGCAGTTCTTC. This gives the protein CASGEATSYNEQFF.

This clonotype was detected only a few times. The V call is TRBV12-3 or TRBV12-4, the J call TRBJ2-3; D is possibly TRBD1 or TRBD2 (5 bases each). Trimming stripped 5 bases from V and 4 bases from J, with 10 bases between. There are 13 residues in the CDR3. CDR3 residues: CASSNRGADTQYF. The CDR3 bases are TGTGCCAGCAGTAACCGAGGGGCAGATACGCAGTATTTT.

This clonotype has ten or more counts. The rearrangement joins TRBV18 to TRBJ2-6, with 9 bases lining up with TRBD2. Germline assignment: CDR1 KGHSH and CDR2 LQKENI. The CDR3 has 19 amino acids. V gave up 5 bases and J gave up 1 base; unmatched junction bases: 12. CDR3 nucleotides: TGTGCCAGCTCAACCAGCGGGCTAGCGGGACTATCTGGGGCCAACGTCCTGACTTTC. Amino acids: CASSTSGLAGLSGANVLTF.

This clonotype came up a few times. V and J are TRBV4-2 and TRBJ2-7; 10 nucleotides agree with TRBD2. Germline CDR1 reads LGHNA; CDR2 reads YNFKEQ. The CDR3 totals 16 residues. V shed 1 base, J shed 3 bases, and the junction held 6 bases outside the gene matches. The CDR3 spells CASSQGETSGFYEQYF. In DNA form, the CDR3 reads TGTGCCAGCAGCCAAGGAGAGACTAGCGGGTTCTACGAGCAGTACTTC.

This clonotype was recorded at least ten times. The chain has TRBV5-4 and TRBJ1-1; D gene uncertain. Germline V gene data show CDR1 as SGHNT and CDR2 as YYREEE (reference sequence). V dropped 0 bases and J dropped 5 bases, with 8 bases sitting between them. The CDR3 covers 13 residues. Here the CDR3 reads CASSLERRTEAFF. CDR3 DNA sequence: TGTGCCAGCAGCTTGGAACGGAGAACTGAAGCTTTCTTT.

The V call is TRBV6-1, the J call TRBJ1-6; D is possibly TRBD1 (5 bases). This CDR3 spans 16 amino acids. Germline lookup yields CDR1 MNHNS and CDR2 SASEGT. Trimming stripped 4 bases from V and 8 bases from J, with 18 bases between. The CDR3 nucleotides read TGTGCCAGCAGTGTGATTCGGGGGTATCGGGATTCACCCCTCCACTTT. Amino acids: CASSVIRGYRDSPLHF.

This clonotype has a handful of counts. The chain carries TRBV12-5 and TRBJ2-3; 9 nucleotides match TRBD1. V dropped 4 bases and J dropped 3; count of bases not matched to a gene: 8. The CDR3 sequence is 16 residues long. Germline V gene sequence: CDR1 LGHNT, CDR2 FRNRAP. CDR3 amino acids: CASGSSPGQGTDTQYF. In nucleotides, the CDR3 is TGTGCTAGTGGTTCCTCCCCGGGACAGGGAACAGATACGCAGTATTTT.

This clonotype was counted many times. In nucleotides, the CDR3 is TGCAGTGCTACACAGGGGCTGAACACTGAAGCTTTCTTT. Residues: CSATQGLNTEAFF. The genes are TRBV20-1 and TRBJ1-1; 7 positions agree with TRBD1. After removal of 4 bases from V and 0 bases from J, the junction contained 2 bases not matched to a gene. This CDR3 spans 13 amino acids. The germline gives CDR1 DFQATT, CDR2 SNEGSKA (reference sequence).

This clonotype was recorded a few times. The gene calls are TRBV7-9 and TRBJ1-1, with unresolved D. Germline assignment: CDR1 SEHNR and CDR2 FQNEAQ (reference sequence). V lost 2 bases and J 5 bases, leaving 6 bases between the germline ends. CDR3 size: 12 residues. CDR3 bases: TGTGCCAGCAGCTTAAGGTCAACTGAAGCTTTCTTT. It translates to CASSLRSTEAFF.

The chain joins TRBV10-3 to TRBJ1-1; D uncertain. V lost 4 bases and J 3 bases, leaving 9 bases between the germline ends. Germline CDR1 and CDR2: ENHRY and SYGVKD. There are 13 residues in the CDR3. The CDR3 DNA is TGTGCCATCAGTGGGCCTCGGGACACTGAAGCTTTCTTT. This encodes CAISGPRDTEAFF.

The chain links TRBV15 to TRBJ2-3; a weak D match, TRBD2 (6 bases). Germline V lookup: CDR1 LNHNV, CDR2 YYDKDF (reference sequence). Trimming removed 4 bases at V and 1 base at J, with 15 bases between. The CDR3 runs 16 residues. CDR3 bases: TGTGCCACCAGCAAAGCCAGGACTACCCGCACAGATACGCAGTATTTT. It specifies CATSKARTTRTDTQYF.

This clonotype was picked up a small number of times. This rearrangement joins TRBV10-3 to TRBJ2-2; D tentatively reads TRBD1 or TRBD2 (5 bases each). Trimming removed 8 bases at V and 5 bases at J, with 15 bases between. Germline lookup yields CDR1 ENHRY and CDR2 SYGVKD. The CDR3 consists of 14 residues. CDR3 sequence reads: CAIQGEVGTGELFF. The CDR3 DNA follows: TGTGCCATCCAGGGAGAGGTCGGAACCGGGGAGCTGTTTTTT.

The rearrangement joins TRBV6-5 to TRBJ1-2, with D possibly TRBD1 on 5 matching bases. The CDR3 extends over 14 amino acids. Per germline, CDR1 MNHEY and CDR2 SVGAGI. With 4 bases removed from V and 4 bases from J, the gap between germline ends came to 13 bases. The CDR3 sequence is CASSSWEGFYGYTF. The CDR3 DNA is TGTGCCAGCAGTTCATGGGAGGGGTTCTATGGCTACACCTTC.

This clonotype was picked up a small number of times. The rearrangement uses TRBV30 and TRBJ1-1; D uncertain. From germline, CDR1 is GTSNPN and CDR2 SVGIG (reference sequence). Trimming took 8 bases from V and 0 from J, leaving 13 bases between them. The CDR3 covers 13 residues. The CDR3 DNA is TGTGCCGGGCTGATAGCCATGAACACTGAAGCTTTCTTT. It yields the protein CAGLIAMNTEAFF.

The chain links TRBV6-1 to TRBJ2-7, with TRBD1 matching over 10 bases. V shed 1 base and J 10 bases; nucleotides not matched to a gene: 10. This CDR3 has 15 amino acids. Germline V gene sequence: CDR1 MNHNS, CDR2 SASEGT. CDR3 residues: CASSEGGLGQGSQYF. Written as DNA, the CDR3 is TGTGCCAGCAGTGAAGGCGGGCTGGGACAGGGGAGTCAGTACTTC.

The chain joins TRBV7-8 to TRBJ1-3; D is uncertain. Germline-derived CDR1 and CDR2 are SGHVS and FQNEAQ. CDR3 size: 16 residues. Trimming took off 3 bases at V and 1 base at J, with 13 bases between the two ends. The DNA of the CDR3 is TGTGCCAGCAGCTTGTCCACGGTCAATTCTGGAAACACCATATATTTT. This sequence encodes CASSLSTVNSGNTIYF.

This clonotype showed up just a few times. This rearrangement joins TRBV25-1 to TRBJ1-3, with D unresolved. The CDR3 has 14 amino acids. CDR1 is MGHDK and CDR2 is SYGVNS in the germline V gene. Trimming took 10 bases from V and 1 from J, leaving 14 bases between them. The CDR3 is CATPKRSSGNTIYF. CDR3 bases: TGTGCCACTCCTAAGCGCTCATCTGGAAACACCATATATTTT.

The chain combines TRBV29-1 with TRBJ2-1; 8 bases fit TRBD1. The germline gives CDR1 SQVTM, CDR2 ANQGSEA. V lost 3 bases, J lost 4 bases, and 2 bases stayed unmatched. The CDR3 is 13 amino acids. The CDR3 protein is CSVDRGRYNEQFF. CDR3 sequence (DNA): TGCAGCGTTGACAGGGGGCGTTACAATGAGCAGTTCTTC.

This clonotype was recorded a few times. The CDR3: CASTQDGARTPLHF. For the CDR3, the DNA is TGTGCCAGCACCCAGGACGGAGCTAGGACACCCCTCCACTTT. The chain employs TRBV27 and TRBJ1-6, with D hard to call. The V end was cut by 7 bases, the J end by 11 bases, with 18 bases between. The CDR3 covers 14 residues. Germline V lookup: CDR1 MNHEY, CDR2 SMNVEV (reference sequence).

This clonotype has just a few counts. The V call is TRBV20-1, the J call TRBJ2-7; 10 bases map to TRBD2. Per germline, CDR1 DFQATT and CDR2 SNEGSKA (reference sequence). J was trimmed by 6 bases and V by 5 bases; bases with no gene match: 10. This CDR3 spans 14 amino acids. CDR3 DNA: TGCAGTGCTGCTCCGGGACTAGCGCGTGGCGAGCAGTACTTC. Translating it yields CSAAPGLARGEQYF.

This clonotype is a singleton in its sample. This may arise from a read error, as a much more abundant clone is one base away. J is TRBJ2-7 and V is TRBV19, with 9 bases matching TRBD1. The CDR3 runs to 15 residues. Germline assignment: CDR1 LNHDA and CDR2 SQIVND (reference sequence). The CDR3 nucleotides are TGTGCCAGTAGTTTCACAGGGGGCTCGAGCTACGGGCAGTACTTC. Its translation is CASSFTGGSSYGQYF.

This clonotype has more than one count but fewer than ten. CDR3 residues: CASSPQGAKRGAYEQYF. The CDR3 DNA is TGTGCCAGCAGCCCTCAAGGGGCTAAGCGGGGGGCCTACGAGCAGTACTTC. V usage is TRBV4-2 and J usage is TRBJ2-7; 9 nucleotides align to TRBD2. J gave up 2 bases and V 4 bases, and 12 bases lay outside the gene matches. From germline, CDR1 is LGHNA and CDR2 YNFKEQ. This CDR3 comprises 17 residues.

This clonotype has a count of ten or more. This chain uses TRBV7-6 with TRBJ2-5; 11 bases are shared with TRBD2. The CDR3 has 16 amino acids. From germline, CDR1 is SGHVS and CDR2 FNYEAQ. V dropped 5 bases and J dropped 5; count of bases not matched to a gene: 10. The CDR3 sequence is CASSPRLAGGGETQYF. DNA of the CDR3: TGTGCCAGCAGCCCCCGCCTAGCGGGAGGAGGGGAGACCCAGTACTTC.

The chain recombines TRBV7-9 with TRBJ2-3; 10 bases map to TRBD1. CDR3 length: 16 amino acids. The ends lost 4 bases at V and 1 base at J; junction bases unmatched: 5. Germline V gene lookup returns CDR1 SEHNR and CDR2 FQNEAQ (reference sequence). The CDR3 nucleotides are TGTGCCAGCAGCTCATCCGGGACAGGGGGCACAGATACGCAGTATTTT. Amino acids: CASSSSGTGGTDTQYF. Drawing the rest from reference TRBV7-9 and TRBJ2-3, the complete variable domain is DTGVSQNPRHKITKRGQNVTFRCDPISEHNRLYWYRQTLGQGPEFLTYFQNEAQLEKSRLLSDRFSAERPKGSFSTLEIQRTEQGDSAMYLCASSSSGTGGTDTQYFGPGTRLTVL.